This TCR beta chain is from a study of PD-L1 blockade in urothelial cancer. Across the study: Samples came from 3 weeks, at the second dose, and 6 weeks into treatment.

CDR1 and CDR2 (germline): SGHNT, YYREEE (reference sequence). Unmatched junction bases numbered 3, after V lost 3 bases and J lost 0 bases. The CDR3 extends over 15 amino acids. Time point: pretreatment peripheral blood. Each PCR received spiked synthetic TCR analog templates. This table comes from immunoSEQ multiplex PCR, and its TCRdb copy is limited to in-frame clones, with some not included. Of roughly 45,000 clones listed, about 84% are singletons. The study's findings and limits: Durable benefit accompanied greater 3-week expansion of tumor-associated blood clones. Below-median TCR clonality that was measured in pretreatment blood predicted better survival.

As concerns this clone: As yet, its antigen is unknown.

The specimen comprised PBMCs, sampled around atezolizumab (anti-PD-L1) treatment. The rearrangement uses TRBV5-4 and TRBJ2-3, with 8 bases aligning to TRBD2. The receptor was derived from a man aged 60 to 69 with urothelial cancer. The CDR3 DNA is TGTGCCAGCAGCTCGGGGGGGGCCAGCACAGATACGCAGTATTTT. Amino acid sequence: CASSSGGASTDTQYF.